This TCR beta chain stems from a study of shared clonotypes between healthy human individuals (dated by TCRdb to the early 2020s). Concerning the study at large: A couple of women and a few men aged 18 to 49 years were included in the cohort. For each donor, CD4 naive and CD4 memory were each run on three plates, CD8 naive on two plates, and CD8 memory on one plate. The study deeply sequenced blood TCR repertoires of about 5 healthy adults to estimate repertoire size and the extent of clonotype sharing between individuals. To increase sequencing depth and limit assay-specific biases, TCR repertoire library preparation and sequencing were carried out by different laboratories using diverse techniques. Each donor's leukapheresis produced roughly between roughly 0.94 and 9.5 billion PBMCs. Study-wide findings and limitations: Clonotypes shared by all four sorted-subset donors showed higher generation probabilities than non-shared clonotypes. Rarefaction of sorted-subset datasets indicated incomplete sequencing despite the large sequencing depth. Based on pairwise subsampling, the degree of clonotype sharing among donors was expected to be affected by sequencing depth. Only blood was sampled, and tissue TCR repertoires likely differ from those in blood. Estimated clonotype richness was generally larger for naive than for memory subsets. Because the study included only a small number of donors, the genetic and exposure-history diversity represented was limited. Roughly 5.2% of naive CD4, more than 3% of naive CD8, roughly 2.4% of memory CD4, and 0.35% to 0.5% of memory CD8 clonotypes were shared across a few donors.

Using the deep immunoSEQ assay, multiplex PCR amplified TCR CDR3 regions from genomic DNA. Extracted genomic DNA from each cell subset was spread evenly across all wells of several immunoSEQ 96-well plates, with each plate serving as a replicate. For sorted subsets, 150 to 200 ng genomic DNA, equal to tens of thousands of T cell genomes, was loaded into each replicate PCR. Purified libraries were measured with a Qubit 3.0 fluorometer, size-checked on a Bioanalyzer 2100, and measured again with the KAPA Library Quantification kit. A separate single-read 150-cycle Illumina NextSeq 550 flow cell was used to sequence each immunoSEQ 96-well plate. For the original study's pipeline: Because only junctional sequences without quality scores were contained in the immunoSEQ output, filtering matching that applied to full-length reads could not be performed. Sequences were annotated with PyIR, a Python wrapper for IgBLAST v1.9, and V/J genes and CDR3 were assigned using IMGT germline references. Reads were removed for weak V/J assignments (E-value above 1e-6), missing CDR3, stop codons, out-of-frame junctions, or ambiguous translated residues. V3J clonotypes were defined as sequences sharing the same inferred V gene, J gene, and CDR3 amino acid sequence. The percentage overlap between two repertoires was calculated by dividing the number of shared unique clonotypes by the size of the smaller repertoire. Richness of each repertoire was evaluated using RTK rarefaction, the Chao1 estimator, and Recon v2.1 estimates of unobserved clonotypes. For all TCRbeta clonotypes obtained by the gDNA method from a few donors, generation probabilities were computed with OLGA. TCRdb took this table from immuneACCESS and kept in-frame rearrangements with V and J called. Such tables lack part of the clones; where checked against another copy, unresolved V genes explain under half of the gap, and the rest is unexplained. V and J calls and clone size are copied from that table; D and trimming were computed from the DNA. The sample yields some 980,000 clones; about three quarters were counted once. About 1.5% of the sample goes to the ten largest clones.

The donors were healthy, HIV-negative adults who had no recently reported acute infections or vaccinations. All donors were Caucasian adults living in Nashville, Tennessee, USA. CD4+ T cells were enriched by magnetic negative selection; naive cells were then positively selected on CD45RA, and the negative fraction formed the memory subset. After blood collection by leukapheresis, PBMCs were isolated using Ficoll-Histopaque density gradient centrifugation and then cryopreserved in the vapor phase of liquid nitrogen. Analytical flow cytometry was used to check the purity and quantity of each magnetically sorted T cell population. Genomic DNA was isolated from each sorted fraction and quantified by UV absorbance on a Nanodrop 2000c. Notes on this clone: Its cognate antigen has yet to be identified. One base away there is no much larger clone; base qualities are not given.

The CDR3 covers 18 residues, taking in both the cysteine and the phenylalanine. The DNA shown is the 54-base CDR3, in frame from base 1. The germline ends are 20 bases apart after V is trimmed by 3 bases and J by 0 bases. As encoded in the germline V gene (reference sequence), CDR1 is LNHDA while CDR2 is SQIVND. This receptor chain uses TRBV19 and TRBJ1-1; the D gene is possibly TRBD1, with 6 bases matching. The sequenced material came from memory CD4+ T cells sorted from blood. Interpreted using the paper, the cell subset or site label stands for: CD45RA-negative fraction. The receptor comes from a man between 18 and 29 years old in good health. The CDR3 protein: CASSISLGGAGMNTEAFF. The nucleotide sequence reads TGTGCCAGTAGTATCTCCCTAGGGGGGGCAGGGATGAACACTGAAGCTTTCTTT.